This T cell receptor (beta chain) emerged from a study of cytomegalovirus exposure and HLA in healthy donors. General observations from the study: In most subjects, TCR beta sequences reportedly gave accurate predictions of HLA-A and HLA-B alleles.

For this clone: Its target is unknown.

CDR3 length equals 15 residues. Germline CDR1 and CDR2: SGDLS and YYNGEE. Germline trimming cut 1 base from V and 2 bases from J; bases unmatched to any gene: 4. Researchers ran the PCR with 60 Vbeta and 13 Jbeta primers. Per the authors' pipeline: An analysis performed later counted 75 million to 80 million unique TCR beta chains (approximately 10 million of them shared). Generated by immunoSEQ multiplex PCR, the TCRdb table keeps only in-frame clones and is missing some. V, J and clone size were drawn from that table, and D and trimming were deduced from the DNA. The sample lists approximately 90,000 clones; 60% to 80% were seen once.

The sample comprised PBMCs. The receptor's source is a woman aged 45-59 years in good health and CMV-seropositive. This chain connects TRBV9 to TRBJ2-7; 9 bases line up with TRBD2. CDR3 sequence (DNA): TGTGCCAGCAGCGTACATCTAGCGGGAACCTACGAGCAGTACTTC. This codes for CASSVHLAGTYEQYF.